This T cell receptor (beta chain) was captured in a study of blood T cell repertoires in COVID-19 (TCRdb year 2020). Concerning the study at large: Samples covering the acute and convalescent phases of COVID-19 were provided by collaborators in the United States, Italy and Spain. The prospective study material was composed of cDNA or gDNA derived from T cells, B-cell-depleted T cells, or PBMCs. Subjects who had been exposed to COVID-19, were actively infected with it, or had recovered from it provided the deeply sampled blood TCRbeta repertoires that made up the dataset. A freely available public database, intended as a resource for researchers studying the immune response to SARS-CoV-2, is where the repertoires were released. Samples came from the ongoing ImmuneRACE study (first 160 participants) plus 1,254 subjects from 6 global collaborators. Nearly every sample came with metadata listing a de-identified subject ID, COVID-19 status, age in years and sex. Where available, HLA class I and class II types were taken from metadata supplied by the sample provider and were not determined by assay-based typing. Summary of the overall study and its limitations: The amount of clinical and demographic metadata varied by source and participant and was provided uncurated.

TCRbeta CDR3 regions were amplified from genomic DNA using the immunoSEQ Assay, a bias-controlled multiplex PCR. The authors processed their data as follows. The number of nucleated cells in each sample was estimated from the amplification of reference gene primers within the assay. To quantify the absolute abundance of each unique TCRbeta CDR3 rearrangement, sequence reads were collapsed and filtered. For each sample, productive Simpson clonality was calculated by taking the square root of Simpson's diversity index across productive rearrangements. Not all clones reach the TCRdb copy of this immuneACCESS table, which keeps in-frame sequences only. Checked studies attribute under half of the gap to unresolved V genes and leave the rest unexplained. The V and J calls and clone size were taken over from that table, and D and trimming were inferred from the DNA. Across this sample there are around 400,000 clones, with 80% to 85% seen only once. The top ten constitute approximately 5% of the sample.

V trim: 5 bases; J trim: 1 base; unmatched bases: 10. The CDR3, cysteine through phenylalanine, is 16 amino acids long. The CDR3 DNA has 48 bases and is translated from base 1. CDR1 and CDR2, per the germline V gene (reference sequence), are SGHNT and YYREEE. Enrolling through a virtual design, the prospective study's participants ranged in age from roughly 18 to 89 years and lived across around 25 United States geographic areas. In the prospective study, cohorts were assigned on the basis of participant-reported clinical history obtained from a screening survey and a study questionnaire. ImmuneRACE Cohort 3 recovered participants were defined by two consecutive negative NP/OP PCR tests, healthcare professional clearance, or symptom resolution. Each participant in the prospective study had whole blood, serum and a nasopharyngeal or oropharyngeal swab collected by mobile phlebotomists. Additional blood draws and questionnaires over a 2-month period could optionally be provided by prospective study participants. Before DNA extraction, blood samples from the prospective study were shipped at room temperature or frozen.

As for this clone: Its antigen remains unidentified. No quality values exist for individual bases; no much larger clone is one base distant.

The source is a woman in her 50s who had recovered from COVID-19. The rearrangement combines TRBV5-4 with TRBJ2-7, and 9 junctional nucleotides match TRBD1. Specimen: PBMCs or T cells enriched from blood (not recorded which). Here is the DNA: TGTGCCAGCAGTACTGAACAGGGGGCTTCGTCCTACGAGCAGTACTTC. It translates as CASSTEQGASSYEQYF.